These T cell receptor beta chains were read from a single sample in a study of shared clonotypes between healthy human individuals. TCRdb's table, derived via immunoSEQ multiplex PCR, lists solely in-frame clones and lacks some. Among 2 million to 2.5 million clones listed, 93% were seen once. Sequenced sample: naive CD4+ T cells from PBMCs. These receptors were obtained from a man between 18 and 29 years old in good health. Some clones in this sample may be carry-over from other donors' samples. Each CDR3 is given with its conserved first and last residue. D genes are given only for firm matches. Expanded clones are given a class, and other clones once, few, many or no size at all.

J gene: TRBJ2-7; D gene: .; clone size: .; V gene: TRBV21-1; CDR3 protein: CASIDDREGDYEQYF; CDR3 DNA: TGTGCCAGCATAGATGACAGGGAGGGGGATTACGAGCAGTACTTC
J gene: TRBJ2-1; D gene: TRBD1; clone size: .; V gene: TRBV5-5; CDR3 protein: CATGAYNEQFF; CDR3 DNA: TGTGCTACAGGGGCCTACAATGAGCAGTTCTTC
J gene: TRBJ1-2; D gene: .; clone size: .; V gene: TRBV5-1; CDR3 protein: CASREGGTNYGYTF; CDR3 DNA: TGCGCCAGCAGGGAAGGGGGAACGAACTATGGCTACACCTTC
J gene: TRBJ2-7; D gene: .; clone size: .; V gene: TRBV4-1; CDR3 protein: CASSQDMLLHSANTYEQYF; CDR3 DNA: TGCGCCAGCAGCCAAGATATGCTCCTGCACAGCGCCAATACCTACGAGCAGTACTTC
J gene: TRBJ2-5; D gene: TRBD1; clone size: .; V gene: TRBV6-5; CDR3 protein: CASSDRTGAWETQYF; CDR3 DNA: TGTGCCAGCAGCGATAGGACAGGGGCGTGGGAGACCCAGTACTTC
J gene: TRBJ1-1; D gene: TRBD1; clone size: once; V gene: TRBV5-1; CDR3 protein: CASSSPGQPNTEAFF; CDR3 DNA: TGCGCCAGCAGCTCGCCGGGACAGCCGAACACTGAAGCTTTCTTT
J gene: TRBJ1-1; D gene: .; clone size: .; V gene: TRBV18; CDR3 protein: CASSGVGAKMNTEAFF; CDR3 DNA: TGTGCCAGCTCAGGAGTAGGTGCAAAGATGAACACTGAAGCTTTCTTT
J gene: TRBJ2-4; D gene: .; clone size: .; V gene: TRBV20-1; CDR3 protein: CSASDGPSWHF; CDR3 DNA: TGCAGTGCTTCAGATGGGCCCTCATGGCACTTC
J gene: TRBJ2-7; D gene: .; clone size: .; V gene: TRBV10-3; CDR3 protein: CAISEGSARVYEQYF; CDR3 DNA: TGTGCCATCAGTGAGGGGTCAGCTCGTGTCTACGAGCAGTACTTC
J gene: TRBJ2-3; D gene: .; clone size: .; V gene: TRBV29-1; CDR3 protein: CSVDEWDTQYF; CDR3 DNA: TGCAGCGTTGATGAGTGGGATACGCAGTATTTT